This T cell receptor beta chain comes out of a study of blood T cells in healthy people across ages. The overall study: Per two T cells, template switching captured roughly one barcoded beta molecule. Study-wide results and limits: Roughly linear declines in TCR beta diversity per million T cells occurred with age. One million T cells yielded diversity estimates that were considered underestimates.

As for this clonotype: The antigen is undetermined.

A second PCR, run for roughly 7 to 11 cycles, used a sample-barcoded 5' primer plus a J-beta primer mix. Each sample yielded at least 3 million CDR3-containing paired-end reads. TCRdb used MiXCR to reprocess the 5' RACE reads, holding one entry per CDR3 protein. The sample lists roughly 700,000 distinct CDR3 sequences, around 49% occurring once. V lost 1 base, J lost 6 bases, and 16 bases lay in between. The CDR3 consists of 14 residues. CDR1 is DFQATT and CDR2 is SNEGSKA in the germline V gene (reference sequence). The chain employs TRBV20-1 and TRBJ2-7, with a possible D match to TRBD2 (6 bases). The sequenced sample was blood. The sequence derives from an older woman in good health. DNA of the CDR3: TGCAGTGCTAGAGCCGGTAGCGGTAGTGGCGAGCAGTACTTC. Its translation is CSARAGSGSGEQYF.